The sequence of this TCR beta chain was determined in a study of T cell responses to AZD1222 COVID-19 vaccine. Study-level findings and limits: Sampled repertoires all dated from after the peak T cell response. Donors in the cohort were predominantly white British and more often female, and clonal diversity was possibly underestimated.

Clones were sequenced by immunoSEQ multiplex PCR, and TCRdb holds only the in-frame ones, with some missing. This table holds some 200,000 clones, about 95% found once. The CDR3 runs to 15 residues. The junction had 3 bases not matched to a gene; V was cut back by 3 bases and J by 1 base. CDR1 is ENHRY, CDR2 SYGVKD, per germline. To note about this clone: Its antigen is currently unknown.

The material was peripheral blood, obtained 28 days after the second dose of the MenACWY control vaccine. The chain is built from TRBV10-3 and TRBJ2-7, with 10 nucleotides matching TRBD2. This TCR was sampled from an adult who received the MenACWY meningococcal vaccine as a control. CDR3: CAISDLAGESYEQYF. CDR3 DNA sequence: TGTGCCATCAGTGACCTAGCGGGAGAATCCTACGAGCAGTACTTC.